Sequencing of this T cell receptor beta chain was carried out in a study of blood T cell repertoires in COVID-19. For the study at large: PBMCs, B-cell-depleted T cells, or T cells provided the cDNA or gDNA that made up the material.

In germline, CDR1 is MGHRA, CDR2 YSYEKL. The V gene lost 0 bases and the J gene lost 11 bases, with 8 bases spanning the gap. This CDR3 has 12 amino acids. In the authors' workflow: Estimation of nucleated cell counts was performed using reference gene primer amplification. Assay: immunoSEQ multiplex PCR; the TCRdb copy retains only in-frame clones and omits some. V, J and clone size were drawn from that table, and D and trimming were deduced from the DNA. The sample has tens of thousands of clones, under 85% seen once. The chain recombines TRBV4-1 with TRBJ2-4; D call uncertain. Sequencing input: peripheral blood. The sequence came from a human donor in a cohort sampled during active COVID-19. The CDR3 region is CASSQDPLVQYF. The CDR3 DNA is TGCGCCAGCAGCCAAGACCCTCTCGTTCAGTACTTC.